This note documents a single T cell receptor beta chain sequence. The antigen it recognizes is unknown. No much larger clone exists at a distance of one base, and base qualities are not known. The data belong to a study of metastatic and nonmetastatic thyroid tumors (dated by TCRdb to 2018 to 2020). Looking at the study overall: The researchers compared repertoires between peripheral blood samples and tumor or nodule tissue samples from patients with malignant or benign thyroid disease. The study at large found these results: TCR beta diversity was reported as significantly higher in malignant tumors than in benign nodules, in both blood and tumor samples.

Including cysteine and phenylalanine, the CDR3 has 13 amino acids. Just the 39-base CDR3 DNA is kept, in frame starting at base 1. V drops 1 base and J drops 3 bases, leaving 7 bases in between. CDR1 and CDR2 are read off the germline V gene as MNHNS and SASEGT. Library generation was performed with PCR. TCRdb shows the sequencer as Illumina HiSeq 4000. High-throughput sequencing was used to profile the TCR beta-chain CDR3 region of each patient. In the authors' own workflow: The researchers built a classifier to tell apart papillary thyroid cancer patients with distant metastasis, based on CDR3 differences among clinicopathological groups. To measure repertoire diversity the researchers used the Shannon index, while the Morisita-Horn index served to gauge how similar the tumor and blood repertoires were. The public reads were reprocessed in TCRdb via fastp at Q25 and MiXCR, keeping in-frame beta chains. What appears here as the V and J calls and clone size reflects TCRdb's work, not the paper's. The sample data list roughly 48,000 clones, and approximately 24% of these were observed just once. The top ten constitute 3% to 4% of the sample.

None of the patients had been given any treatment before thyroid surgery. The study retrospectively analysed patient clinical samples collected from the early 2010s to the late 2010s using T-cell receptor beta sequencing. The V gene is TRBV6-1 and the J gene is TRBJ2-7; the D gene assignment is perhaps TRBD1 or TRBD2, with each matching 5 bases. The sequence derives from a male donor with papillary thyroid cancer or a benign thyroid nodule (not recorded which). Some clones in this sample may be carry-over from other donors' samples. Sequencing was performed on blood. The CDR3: CASSEGDGYEQYF. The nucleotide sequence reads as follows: TGTGCCAGCAGTGAAGGGGACGGCTACGAGCAGTACTTC.